Shown below are 32 T cell receptor beta chains from a single sample sequenced in a study of T cell repertoires in cytomegalovirus infection. TCRdb recomputed calls from the reads with MiXCR, one row per CDR3 protein. The table records around 540,000 distinct CDR3 sequences, roughly a third of them present only once. Their cognate antigens are unknown. Here the sequenced sample was cultured PBMCs, taken from culture after CMV antigen stimulation. These TCRs come from a human donor in good health (CMV status not recorded). Some clones in this sample may be carry-over from other donors' samples.

This clonotype was detected a few times. The rearrangement links TRBV12-3 or TRBV12-4 to TRBJ2-1; D is unresolved. This CDR3 has 13 residues. Trimming shortened V by 7 bases and J by 2 bases, and 9 bases separated the two germline ends. The DNA of the CDR3 is TGTGCCAGCATAGGTTCCCCCTACAATGAGCAGTTCTTC. This codes for CASIGSPYNEQFF.

The J gene is TRBJ1-1, the V gene TRBV6-2 or TRBV6-3; D unresolved. Germline V gene data show CDR1 as MNHEY and CDR2 as SVGEGT. V dropped 0 bases and J dropped 4 bases, with 12 bases sitting between them. CDR3 length: 15 amino acids. CDR3 DNA: TGTGCCAGCAGTTACTCAGTCAGGAGCGGCACTGAAGCTTTCTTT. Its translation: CASSYSVRSGTEAFF.

This clonotype was recorded a few times. This chain connects TRBV11-2 to TRBJ1-1; possibly TRBD1 for D (6 bases). V gave up 0 bases and J gave up 1 base, with 24 bases separating them. Germline V gives CDR1 SGHAT, CDR2 FQNNGV. CDR3 length: 20 residues. CDR3 sequence reads: CASSLDKSRGPQRENTEAFF. DNA of the CDR3: TGTGCCAGCAGCTTAGATAAGTCCCGGGGGCCACAGAGAGAGAACACTGAAGCTTTCTTT. The full variable domain, in which reference TRBV11-2 and TRBJ1-1 provide the parts outside the CDR3, is EAGVAQSPRYKIIEKRQSVAFWCNPISGHATLYWYQQILGQGPKLLIQFQNNGVVDDSQLPKDRFSAERLKGVDSTLKIQPAKLEDSAVYLCASSLDKSRGPQRENTEAFFGQGTRLTVV.

The chain couples TRBV11-2 to TRBJ2-2; D is ambiguous. CDR3 length: 14 amino acids. Germline values: CDR1 SGHAT, CDR2 FQNNGV. V was pared by 3 bases and J by 3 bases, with 8 bases between. The DNA of the CDR3 is TGTGCCAGCAGCTTCTCGCCTTACACCGGGGAGCTGTTTTTT. Protein product: CASSFSPYTGELFF.

The chain recombines TRBV18 with TRBJ2-5; TRBD1 might be the D (5 bases). The CDR3 loop spans 15 amino acids. Trimming cost V 2 bases and J 4 bases, with 14 bases left between them. CDR1 and CDR2 (germline): KGHSH, LQKENI. For the CDR3, the DNA is TGTGCCAGCTCACCATTTACAGGAAAGGCAGAGACCCAGTACTTC. Protein product: CASSPFTGKAETQYF. The complete variable domain, with remaining parts taken from reference TRBV18 and TRBJ2-5, reads NAGVMQNPRHLVRRRGQEARLRCSPMKGHSHVYWYRQLPEEGLKFMVYLQKENIIDESGMPKERFSAEFPKEGPSILRIQQVVRGDSAAYFCASSPFTGKAETQYFGPGTRLLVL.

This clonotype came up a few times. The V call is TRBV12-3 or TRBV12-4, the J call TRBJ2-6; possibly TRBD1 for D (7 bases). V gave up 3 bases and J gave up 0 bases, with 15 bases separating them. This CDR3 comprises 18 residues. The CDR3 coding sequence is TGTGCCAGCAGTTTGGCGGGACAGATTACCTCTGGGGCCAACGTCCTGACTTTC. This sequence encodes CASSLAGQITSGANVLTF.

This rearrangement joins TRBV11-3 to TRBJ1-1, with D perhaps TRBD1 (6 bases). From germline, CDR1 is SGHNT and CDR2 YENEEA. The CDR3 spans 12 residues. Trimming left V 8 bases short and J 3 bases short, with 10 bases between. CDR3 in amino acids: CASRRGDTEAFF. CDR3 DNA: TGTGCCAGCCGCAGGGGAGACACTGAAGCTTTCTTT.

The V call is TRBV7-4, the J call TRBJ2-7; 9 bases match TRBD1. V was clipped by 8 bases and J by 3 bases; unmatched bases: 5. Germline V gene data show CDR1 as SGHVT and CDR2 as SQSDAQ. The CDR3 sequence is 13 residues long. CDR3 nucleotide sequence: TGTGCCAGCGGGACAGGGCGATACTACGAGCAGTACTTC. Protein product: CASGTGRYYEQYF.

The J gene is TRBJ2-1, the V gene TRBV6-1; 8 bases are a match to TRBD1. The germline V gene encodes CDR1 MNHNS and CDR2 SASEGT. Losses at the gene ends were 5 bases for V and 9 bases for J; bases not matched to a gene: 9. This CDR3 has 14 residues. CDR3 amino acids: CASSLRGTGFEQFF. The CDR3 coding sequence is TGTGCCAGCAGTTTACGTGGGACAGGCTTTGAGCAGTTCTTC.

With regard to this clonotype: The junction and the germline gene differ at one end; a read error may be behind it. This rearrangement joins TRBV7-9 to TRBJ2-1; D possibly corresponds to TRBD2 (5 bases). This CDR3 has 14 amino acids. CDR1 and CDR2 from the germline V gene are SEHNR and FQNEAQ (reference sequence). The CDR3 is CVSSRGLSHDEQFF. The DNA of the CDR3 is TGTGTCAGCAGCCGAGGGCTGAGCCACGATGAGCAGTTCTTC.

This clonotype was detected a few times. The V call is TRBV10-3, the J call TRBJ2-1; TRBD1 or TRBD2 may be the D gene (7 bases each). V was pared by 9 bases and J by 0 bases, with 18 bases between. Germline CDR1 is ENHRY and CDR2 is SYGVKD. This CDR3 is 16 amino acids long. CDR3 sequence (DNA): TGTGCCATTTTGGGAGGGGGCGGGAGCTCCTACAATGAGCAGTTCTTC. Its translation: CAILGGGGSSYNEQFF.

The chain uses TRBV12-3 or TRBV12-4 and TRBJ1-1, with D possibly TRBD1 on 6 matching bases. This CDR3 comprises 16 residues. Trimming removed 3 bases at V and 6 bases at J, with 20 bases between. Written as DNA, the CDR3 is TGTGCCAGCAGTTTGAGAGGAGGGGGGTGGTGGGCTGAAGCTTTCTTT. Amino acids: CASSLRGGGWWAEAFF.

The gene calls are TRBV20-1 and TRBJ2-3; the match to TRBD2 covers 14 bases. Looked up from germline, CDR1 is DFQATT and CDR2 is SNEGSKA (reference sequence). The CDR3 has 18 residues. Losses at the gene ends were 6 bases for V and 4 bases for J; bases not matched to a gene: 15. The CDR3 coding sequence is TGCAGTGCACTGGGACTAGCGGGAGTGGGTTTCAGGGCAGATACGCAGTATTTT. This gives the protein CSALGLAGVGFRADTQYF.

The V call is TRBV9, the J call TRBJ2-3; a weak D match, TRBD1 (5 bases). The CDR3 consists of 16 residues. CDR1 SGDLS and CDR2 YYNGEE come from the germline V gene. The V end was cut by 3 bases, the J end by 2 bases, with 16 bases between. The CDR3, as DNA: TGTGCCAGCAGCGAGGACCTACCTGGGGCCACAGATACGCAGTATTTT. This sequence encodes CASSEDLPGATDTQYF.

The chain recombines TRBV7-2 with TRBJ2-1; 7 nucleotides align to TRBD1. Germline CDR1 SGHTA, CDR2 FQGNSA. There are 15 residues in the CDR3. Trimming took 4 bases from V and 6 from J; bases not matched to a gene: 9. For the CDR3, the DNA is TGTGCCAGCAGCTCGGAAACACAGGGGCCCAATGAGCAGTTCTTC. Translating gives CASSSETQGPNEQFF.

The rearrangement links TRBV19 to TRBJ2-5; D gene unclear. The CDR3 is made up of 13 amino acids. The germline CDR1 and CDR2 sequences are LNHDA and SQIVND (reference sequence). V was trimmed by 1 base and J by 4 bases, leaving 7 bases between them. The CDR3: CASSIGGPETQYF. In DNA, the CDR3 is TGTGCCAGTAGTATAGGCGGACCAGAGACCCAGTACTTC.

The gene calls are TRBV19 and TRBJ2-5; 9 bases agree with TRBD2. With 2 bases clipped from V and 1 base from J, the junction kept 11 bases outside the gene matches. Germline CDR1 is LNHDA and CDR2 is SQIVND (reference sequence). This CDR3 has 18 residues. The CDR3 coding sequence is TGTGCCAGTAGTATACCGTTTGGCGGGAGGGCCGTCCAAGAGACCCAGTACTTC. This sequence encodes CASSIPFGGRAVQETQYF.

The chain joins TRBV7-6 to TRBJ2-1; no reliable D call. The germline V gene has CDR1 SGHVS and CDR2 FNYEAQ. There are 11 residues in the CDR3. Trimming left V 4 bases short and J 13 bases short, with 11 bases between. The CDR3, as DNA: TGTGCCAGCAGCTCCGTGGGGAAACAGTTCTTC. Residues: CASSSVGKQFF.

The chain links TRBV7-6 to TRBJ2-7; 13 nucleotides align to TRBD2. Germline V gene lookup returns CDR1 SGHVS and CDR2 FNYEAQ. With V trimmed by 4 bases and J by 4 bases, 7 bases remained unmatched. This CDR3 comprises 16 residues. The CDR3 region is CASSSPSGLAGYEQYF. CDR3 bases: TGTGCCAGCAGCTCTCCCTCGGGACTAGCGGGGTACGAGCAGTACTTC.

A few counts support this clonotype. This chain joins TRBV7-8 and TRBJ2-7, with 12 positions matching TRBD2. The CDR3 has 15 residues. Per the germline V gene, CDR1 is SGHVS and CDR2 is FQNEAQ. The J segment lost 5 bases and the V segment lost 3 bases, leaving 5 bases of the junction unmatched. The CDR3 DNA follows: TGTGCCAGCAGCTTGGCTAGCGGGAGGGCCAACGAGCAGTACTTC. Translating it yields CASSLASGRANEQYF.

CDR3 bases: TGCGCCAGCAGCCAAGACGGCGGGAGGGGACACACCGGGGAGCTGTTTTTT. Amino acids: CASSQDGGRGHTGELFF. The J gene is TRBJ2-2, the V gene TRBV4-3, with 9 bases aligning to TRBD2. Looked up from germline, CDR1 is LGHNA and CDR2 is YSLEER. With 0 bases clipped from V and 3 bases from J, the junction kept 5 bases outside the gene matches. This CDR3 has 17 amino acids.

This clonotype appeared many times. V and J are TRBV7-2 and TRBJ2-1; weak D call: TRBD1 (5 bases). Trimming removed 5 bases at V and 2 bases at J, with 13 bases between. Germline CDR1 and CDR2: SGHTA and FQGNSA. The CDR3 is made up of 15 amino acids. This CDR3 reads CASSPRQGPYNEQFF. The CDR3 DNA reads TGTGCCAGCAGCCCCCGGCAGGGCCCCTACAATGAGCAGTTCTTC.

The V and J genes are TRBV5-4 and TRBJ1-1; a weak D match, TRBD1 (5 bases). The CDR3 has 14 residues. Germline CDR1 is SGHNT and CDR2 is YYREEE (reference sequence). V lost 4 bases to trimming and J lost 3 bases, with 13 bases between them. The CDR3, as DNA: TGTGCCAGCAGCCCTTCCCAGGGCGACACTGAAGCTTTCTTT. Amino acids: CASSPSQGDTEAFF.

This clonotype was counted between two and nine times. The chain employs TRBV6-1 and TRBJ2-7, with D possibly TRBD1 on 5 matching bases. Trimming pared 6 bases from V and 2 bases from J, leaving 14 bases between. The V gene's germline CDR1 is MNHNS and CDR2 SASEGT. This CDR3 has 14 amino acids. CDR3 loop: CASSLGGAPYEQYF. In DNA form, the CDR3 reads TGTGCCAGCAGCCTCGGTGGGGCGCCCTACGAGCAGTACTTC.

This chain links TRBV11-2 with TRBJ2-1, with D perhaps TRBD1 (6 bases). Between the trimmed V and J ends, which lost 4 bases and 8 bases, there was a span of 15 bases. The germline gives CDR1 SGHAT, CDR2 FQNNGV. CDR3 size: 14 residues. The CDR3 sequence: CASSSDSLTHEQFF. As DNA, the CDR3 is TGTGCCAGCAGCTCGGACAGCCTGACGCATGAGCAGTTCTTC.

This clonotype has ten or more counts. The chain links TRBV6-1 to TRBJ1-6, with 8 bases matching TRBD1. The CDR3 sequence is 18 residues long. V lost 1 base and J lost 5; bases outside the gene matches: 10. Germline-derived CDR1 and CDR2 are MNHNS and SASEGT. The CDR3 bases are TGTGCCAGCAGTGAAGGAAGTTGGACAGGGCCTAATAATTCACCCCTCCACTTT. Its translation: CASSEGSWTGPNNSPLHF.

This clonotype came up a few times. The V call is TRBV19, the J call TRBJ2-1; TRBD1 agrees at 7 bases. The CDR3 is 17 residues long. V shed 8 bases and J 10 bases; nucleotides not matched to a gene: 23. Germline CDR1 reads LNHDA; CDR2 reads SQIVND (reference sequence). The CDR3 is CASRSKGRNGAGGEQFF. The CDR3 bases are TGTGCCAGTCGCTCCAAGGGAAGGAACGGGGCAGGGGGAGAGCAGTTCTTC.

The V gene is TRBV30, the J gene TRBJ2-7, with TRBD2 identical over 15 bases. Trimming removed 8 bases from V and 7 bases from J; junction bases left unmatched: 6. The CDR3 is 13 amino acids. Germline values: CDR1 GTSNPN, CDR2 SVGIG (reference sequence). CDR3 DNA sequence: TGTGCCGGGACTAGCGGGAGGAGGGGGGAGCAGTACTTC. Protein: CAGTSGRRGEQYF.

The rearrangement joins TRBV6-1 to TRBJ1-1; no definite D call. V lost 2 bases and J 4 bases, leaving 8 bases between the germline ends. This CDR3 spans 13 amino acids. Germline loops: CDR1 MNHNS, CDR2 SASEGT. In nucleotides, the CDR3 is TGTGCCAGCAGTGAACTCGGCACCACTGAAGCTTTCTTT. Protein product: CASSELGTTEAFF.

This clonotype was seen more than once but under ten times. The chain links TRBV7-9 to TRBJ2-1; 8 bases align to TRBD1. V was clipped by 0 bases and J by 7 bases; unmatched bases: 11. Germline V gene data show CDR1 as SEHNR and CDR2 as FQNEAQ (reference sequence). The CDR3 sequence is 17 residues long. CDR3 region: CASSLALDRGRVNEQFF. DNA for the CDR3: TGTGCCAGCAGCTTAGCCCTCGACAGGGGCAGAGTGAATGAGCAGTTCTTC.

The J gene is TRBJ2-1, the V gene TRBV28, with 10 positions matching TRBD1. With V trimmed by 2 bases and J by 4 bases, 8 bases remained unmatched. The CDR3 is made up of 17 amino acids. The germline CDR1 and CDR2 sequences are MDHEN and SYDVKM. The CDR3 sequence is CASSLVRQGAAYNEQFF. The CDR3 DNA is TGTGCCAGCAGTTTAGTTCGACAGGGGGCCGCTTACAATGAGCAGTTCTTC.

V gene TRBV7-4 combines with J gene TRBJ1-2; the D is unclear. The CDR3 loop spans 14 amino acids. Trimming took 2 bases from V and 0 from J, leaving 7 bases between them. The germline gives CDR1 SGHVT, CDR2 SQSDAQ. CDR3 loop: CASSLMEANYGYTF. The CDR3 region has the DNA TGTGCCAGCAGCTTAATGGAAGCTAACTATGGCTACACCTTC.